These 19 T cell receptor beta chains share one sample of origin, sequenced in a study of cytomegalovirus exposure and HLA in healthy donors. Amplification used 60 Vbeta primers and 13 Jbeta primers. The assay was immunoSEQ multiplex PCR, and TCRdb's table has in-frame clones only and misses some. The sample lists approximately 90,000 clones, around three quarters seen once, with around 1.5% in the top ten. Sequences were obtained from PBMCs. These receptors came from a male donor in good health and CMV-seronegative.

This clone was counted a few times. As DNA, the CDR3 is TGTGCCAGCAGCTCGAAGACTAGCGGGAGGGCGACCTCCTACGAGCAGTACTTC. Its translation is CASSSKTSGRATSYEQYF. This rearrangement joins TRBV7-2 to TRBJ2-7, with TRBD2 matching 14 bases. The V gene's germline CDR1 is SGHTA and CDR2 FQGNSA. The CDR3 runs 18 residues. With V trimmed by 4 bases and J by 0 bases, 8 bases remained unmatched.

CDR3 nucleotide sequence: TGTGCCAGCAGCTTAGCCGGGACAGGGTCTGGAAACACCATATATTTT. Amino acid sequence: CASSLAGTGSGNTIYF. The chain employs TRBV7-2 and TRBJ1-3, with 9 positions matching TRBD1. Germline CDR1 SGHTA, CDR2 FQGNSA. The V gene end was trimmed by 0 bases and the J gene end by 1 base; junction bases not matched to a gene: 1. This CDR3 is 16 amino acids long.

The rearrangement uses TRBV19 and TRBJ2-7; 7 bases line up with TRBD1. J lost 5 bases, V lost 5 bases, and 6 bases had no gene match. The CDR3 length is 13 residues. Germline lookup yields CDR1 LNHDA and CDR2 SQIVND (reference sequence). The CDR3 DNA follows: TGTGCCAGTAGTCGGGACAGAGTCGACGAGCAGTACTTC. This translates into CASSRDRVDEQYF. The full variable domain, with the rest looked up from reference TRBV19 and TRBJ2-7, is DGGITQSPKYLFRKEGQNVTLSCEQNLNHDAMYWYRQDPGQGLRLIYYSQIVNDFQKGDIAEGYSVSREKKESFPLTVTSAQKNPTAFYLCASSRDRVDEQYFGPGTRLTVT.

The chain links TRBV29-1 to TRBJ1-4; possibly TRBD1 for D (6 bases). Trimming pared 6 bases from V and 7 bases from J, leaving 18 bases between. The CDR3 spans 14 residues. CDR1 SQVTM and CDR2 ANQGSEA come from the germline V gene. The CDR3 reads CSVYSRARGEKLFF. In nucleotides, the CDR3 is TGCAGCGTCTACTCGCGGGCCAGGGGTGAAAAACTGTTTTTT.

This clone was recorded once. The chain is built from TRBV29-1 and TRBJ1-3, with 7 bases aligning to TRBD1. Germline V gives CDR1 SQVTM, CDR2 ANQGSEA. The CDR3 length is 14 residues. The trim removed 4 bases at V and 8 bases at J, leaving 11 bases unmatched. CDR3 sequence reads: CSVGYRDSGDTIYF. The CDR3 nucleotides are TGCAGCGTTGGATATCGGGACAGTGGGGACACCATATATTTT.

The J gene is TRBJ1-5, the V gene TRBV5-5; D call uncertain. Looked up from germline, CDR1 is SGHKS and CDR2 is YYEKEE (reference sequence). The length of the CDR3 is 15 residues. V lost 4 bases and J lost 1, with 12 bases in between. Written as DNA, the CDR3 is TGTGCCAGCAGCCCCGGGCGGGCGAGCAATCAGCCCCAGCATTTT. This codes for CASSPGRASNQPQHF. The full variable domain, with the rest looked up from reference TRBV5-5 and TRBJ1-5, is DAGVTQSPTHLIKTRGQQVTLRCSPISGHKSVSWYQQVLGQGPQFIFQYYEKEERGRGNFPDRFSARQFPNYSSELNVNALLLGDSALYLCASSPGRASNQPQHFGDGTRLSIL.

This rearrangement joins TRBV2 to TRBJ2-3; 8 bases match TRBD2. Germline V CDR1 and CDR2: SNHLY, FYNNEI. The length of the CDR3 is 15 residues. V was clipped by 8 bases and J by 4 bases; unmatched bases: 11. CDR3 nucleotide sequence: TGTGCCAGCGGAAGGCCAGCGGGGGAGGCAGATACGCAGTATTTT. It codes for CASGRPAGEADTQYF.

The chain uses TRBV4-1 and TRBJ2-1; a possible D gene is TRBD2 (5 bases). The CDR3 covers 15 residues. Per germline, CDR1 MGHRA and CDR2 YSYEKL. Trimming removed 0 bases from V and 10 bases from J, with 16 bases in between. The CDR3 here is CASSQDRATRGEQFF. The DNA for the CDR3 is TGCGCCAGCAGCCAAGATCGGGCGACCCGGGGAGAGCAGTTCTTC.

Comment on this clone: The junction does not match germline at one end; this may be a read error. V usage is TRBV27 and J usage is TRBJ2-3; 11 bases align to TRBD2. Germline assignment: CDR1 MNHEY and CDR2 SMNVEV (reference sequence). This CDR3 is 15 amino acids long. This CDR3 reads CASNLAGGLADTQYF. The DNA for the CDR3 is TGTGCCAGCAATTTAGCGGGGGGGCTTGCAGATACGCAGTATTTT.

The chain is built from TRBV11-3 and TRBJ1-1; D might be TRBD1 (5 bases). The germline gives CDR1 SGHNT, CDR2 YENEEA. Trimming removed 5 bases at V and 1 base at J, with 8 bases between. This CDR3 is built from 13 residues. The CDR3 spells CASSGHSNTEAFF. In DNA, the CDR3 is TGTGCCAGCAGCGGACATTCGAACACTGAAGCTTTCTTT.

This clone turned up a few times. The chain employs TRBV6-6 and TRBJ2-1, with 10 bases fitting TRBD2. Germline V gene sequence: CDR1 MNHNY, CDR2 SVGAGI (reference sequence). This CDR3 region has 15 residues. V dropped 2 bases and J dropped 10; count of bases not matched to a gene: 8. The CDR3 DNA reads TGTGCCAGCAGTTACGAGGTAGCGGGAGGTTTAGAGCAGTTCTTC. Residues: CASSYEVAGGLEQFF.

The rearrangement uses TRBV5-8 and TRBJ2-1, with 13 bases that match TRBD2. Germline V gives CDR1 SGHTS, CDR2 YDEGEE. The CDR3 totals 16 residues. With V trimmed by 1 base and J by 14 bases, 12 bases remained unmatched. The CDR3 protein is CASSLQKLAGGPSEFF. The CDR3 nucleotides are TGTGCCAGCAGCTTGCAAAAACTAGCGGGAGGGCCGAGTGAGTTCTTC.

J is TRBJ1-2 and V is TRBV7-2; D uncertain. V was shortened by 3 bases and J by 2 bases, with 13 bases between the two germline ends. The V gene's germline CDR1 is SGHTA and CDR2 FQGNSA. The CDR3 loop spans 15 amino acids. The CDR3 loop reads CASSFPISLNYGYTF. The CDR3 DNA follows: TGTGCCAGCAGCTTTCCCATCTCACTCAACTATGGCTACACCTTC.

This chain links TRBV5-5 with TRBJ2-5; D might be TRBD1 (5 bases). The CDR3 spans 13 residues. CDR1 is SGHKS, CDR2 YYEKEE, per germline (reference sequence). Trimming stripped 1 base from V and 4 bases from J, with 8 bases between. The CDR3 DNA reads TGTGCCAGCAGCTTGATGCAGGGAGAGACCCAGTACTTC. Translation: CASSLMQGETQYF. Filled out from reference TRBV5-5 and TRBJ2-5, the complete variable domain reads DAGVTQSPTHLIKTRGQQVTLRCSPISGHKSVSWYQQVLGQGPQFIFQYYEKEERGRGNFPDRFSARQFPNYSSELNVNALLLGDSALYLCASSLMQGETQYFGPGTRLLVL.

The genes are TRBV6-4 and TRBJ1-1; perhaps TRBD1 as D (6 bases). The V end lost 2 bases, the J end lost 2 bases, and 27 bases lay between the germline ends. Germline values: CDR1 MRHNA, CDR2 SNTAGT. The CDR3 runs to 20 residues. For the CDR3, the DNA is TGTGCCAGCAGTGACCCGAGGGGAGGGCGAGGGGGAGGGCTAAACACTGAAGCTTTCTTT. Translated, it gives CASSDPRGGRGGGLNTEAFF.

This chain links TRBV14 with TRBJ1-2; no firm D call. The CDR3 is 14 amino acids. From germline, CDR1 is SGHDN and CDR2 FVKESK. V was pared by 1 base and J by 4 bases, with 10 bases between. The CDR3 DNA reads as TGTGCCAGCAGCCAAGGGTCAGGTCTCTATGGCTACACCTTC. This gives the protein CASSQGSGLYGYTF.

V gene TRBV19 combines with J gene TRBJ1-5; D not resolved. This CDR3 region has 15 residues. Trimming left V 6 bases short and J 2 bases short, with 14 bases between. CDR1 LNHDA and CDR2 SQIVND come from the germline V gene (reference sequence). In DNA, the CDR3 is TGTGCCAGTAGCGGAGGGAATTTTGGCAATCAGCCCCAGCATTTT. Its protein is CASSGGNFGNQPQHF.

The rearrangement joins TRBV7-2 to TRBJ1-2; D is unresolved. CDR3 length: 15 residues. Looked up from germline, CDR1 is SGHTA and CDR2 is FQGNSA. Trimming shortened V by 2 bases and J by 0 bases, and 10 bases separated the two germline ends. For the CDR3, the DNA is TGTGCCAGCAGCTTATACGGTCGGTCTAACTATGGCTACACCTTC. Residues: CASSLYGRSNYGYTF.

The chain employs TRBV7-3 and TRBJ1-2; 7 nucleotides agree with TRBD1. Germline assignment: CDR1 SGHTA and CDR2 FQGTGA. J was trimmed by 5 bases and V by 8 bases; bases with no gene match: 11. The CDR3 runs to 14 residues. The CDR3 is CASARGDSLYGYTF. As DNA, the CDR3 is TGTGCCAGCGCAAGAGGGGACAGCTTATATGGCTACACCTTC.